Listed here is a single T cell receptor (beta chain). Its antigen is not identified. Profiling relied on immunoSEQ multiplex PCR, and the TCRdb table lists in-frame clones only, not all of them. This table has about 2,100 clones, 60% to 75% appearing once. The CDR3 spans 15 residues. Germline V gives CDR1 MRHNA, CDR2 SNTAGT. V gave up 0 bases and J gave up 7 bases; unmatched junction bases: 3. This specimen comes from a study of OX40 agonist ivuxolimab in advanced cancers. The overall study: The patients received ivuxolimab by intravenous route every 2 weeks at 0.01 to 10 mg/kg. Study observations and caveats: Certain nonresponders likewise exhibited a low normalized T-cell clonal expansion.

This chain uses TRBV6-4 with TRBJ2-2, with TRBD2 matching 9 bases. The sequencing here drew on CD4+ or CD8+ T cells sorted from blood, taken in a trial of the OX40 agonist ivuxolimab. The receptor comes from an adult with an advanced solid tumor such as melanoma, head and neck, liver or kidney cancer. The CDR3 reads CASSDSAGGHGELFF. The CDR3 DNA is TGTGCCAGCAGTGACTCAGCGGGAGGTCACGGGGAGCTGTTTTTT.